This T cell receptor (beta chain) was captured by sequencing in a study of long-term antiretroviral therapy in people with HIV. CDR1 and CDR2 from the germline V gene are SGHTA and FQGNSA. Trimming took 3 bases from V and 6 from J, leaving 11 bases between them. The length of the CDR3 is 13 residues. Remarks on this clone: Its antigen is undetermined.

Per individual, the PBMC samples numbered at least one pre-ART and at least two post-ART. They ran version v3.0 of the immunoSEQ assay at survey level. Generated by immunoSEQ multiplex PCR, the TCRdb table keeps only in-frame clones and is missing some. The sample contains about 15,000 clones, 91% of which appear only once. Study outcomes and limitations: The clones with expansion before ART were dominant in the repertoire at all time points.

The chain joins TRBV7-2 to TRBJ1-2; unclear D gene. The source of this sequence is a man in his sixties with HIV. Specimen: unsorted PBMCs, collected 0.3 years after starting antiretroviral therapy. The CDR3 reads CASSLTRADGYTF. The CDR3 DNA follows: TGTGCCAGCAGCTTGACCCGGGCAGATGGCTACACCTTC.